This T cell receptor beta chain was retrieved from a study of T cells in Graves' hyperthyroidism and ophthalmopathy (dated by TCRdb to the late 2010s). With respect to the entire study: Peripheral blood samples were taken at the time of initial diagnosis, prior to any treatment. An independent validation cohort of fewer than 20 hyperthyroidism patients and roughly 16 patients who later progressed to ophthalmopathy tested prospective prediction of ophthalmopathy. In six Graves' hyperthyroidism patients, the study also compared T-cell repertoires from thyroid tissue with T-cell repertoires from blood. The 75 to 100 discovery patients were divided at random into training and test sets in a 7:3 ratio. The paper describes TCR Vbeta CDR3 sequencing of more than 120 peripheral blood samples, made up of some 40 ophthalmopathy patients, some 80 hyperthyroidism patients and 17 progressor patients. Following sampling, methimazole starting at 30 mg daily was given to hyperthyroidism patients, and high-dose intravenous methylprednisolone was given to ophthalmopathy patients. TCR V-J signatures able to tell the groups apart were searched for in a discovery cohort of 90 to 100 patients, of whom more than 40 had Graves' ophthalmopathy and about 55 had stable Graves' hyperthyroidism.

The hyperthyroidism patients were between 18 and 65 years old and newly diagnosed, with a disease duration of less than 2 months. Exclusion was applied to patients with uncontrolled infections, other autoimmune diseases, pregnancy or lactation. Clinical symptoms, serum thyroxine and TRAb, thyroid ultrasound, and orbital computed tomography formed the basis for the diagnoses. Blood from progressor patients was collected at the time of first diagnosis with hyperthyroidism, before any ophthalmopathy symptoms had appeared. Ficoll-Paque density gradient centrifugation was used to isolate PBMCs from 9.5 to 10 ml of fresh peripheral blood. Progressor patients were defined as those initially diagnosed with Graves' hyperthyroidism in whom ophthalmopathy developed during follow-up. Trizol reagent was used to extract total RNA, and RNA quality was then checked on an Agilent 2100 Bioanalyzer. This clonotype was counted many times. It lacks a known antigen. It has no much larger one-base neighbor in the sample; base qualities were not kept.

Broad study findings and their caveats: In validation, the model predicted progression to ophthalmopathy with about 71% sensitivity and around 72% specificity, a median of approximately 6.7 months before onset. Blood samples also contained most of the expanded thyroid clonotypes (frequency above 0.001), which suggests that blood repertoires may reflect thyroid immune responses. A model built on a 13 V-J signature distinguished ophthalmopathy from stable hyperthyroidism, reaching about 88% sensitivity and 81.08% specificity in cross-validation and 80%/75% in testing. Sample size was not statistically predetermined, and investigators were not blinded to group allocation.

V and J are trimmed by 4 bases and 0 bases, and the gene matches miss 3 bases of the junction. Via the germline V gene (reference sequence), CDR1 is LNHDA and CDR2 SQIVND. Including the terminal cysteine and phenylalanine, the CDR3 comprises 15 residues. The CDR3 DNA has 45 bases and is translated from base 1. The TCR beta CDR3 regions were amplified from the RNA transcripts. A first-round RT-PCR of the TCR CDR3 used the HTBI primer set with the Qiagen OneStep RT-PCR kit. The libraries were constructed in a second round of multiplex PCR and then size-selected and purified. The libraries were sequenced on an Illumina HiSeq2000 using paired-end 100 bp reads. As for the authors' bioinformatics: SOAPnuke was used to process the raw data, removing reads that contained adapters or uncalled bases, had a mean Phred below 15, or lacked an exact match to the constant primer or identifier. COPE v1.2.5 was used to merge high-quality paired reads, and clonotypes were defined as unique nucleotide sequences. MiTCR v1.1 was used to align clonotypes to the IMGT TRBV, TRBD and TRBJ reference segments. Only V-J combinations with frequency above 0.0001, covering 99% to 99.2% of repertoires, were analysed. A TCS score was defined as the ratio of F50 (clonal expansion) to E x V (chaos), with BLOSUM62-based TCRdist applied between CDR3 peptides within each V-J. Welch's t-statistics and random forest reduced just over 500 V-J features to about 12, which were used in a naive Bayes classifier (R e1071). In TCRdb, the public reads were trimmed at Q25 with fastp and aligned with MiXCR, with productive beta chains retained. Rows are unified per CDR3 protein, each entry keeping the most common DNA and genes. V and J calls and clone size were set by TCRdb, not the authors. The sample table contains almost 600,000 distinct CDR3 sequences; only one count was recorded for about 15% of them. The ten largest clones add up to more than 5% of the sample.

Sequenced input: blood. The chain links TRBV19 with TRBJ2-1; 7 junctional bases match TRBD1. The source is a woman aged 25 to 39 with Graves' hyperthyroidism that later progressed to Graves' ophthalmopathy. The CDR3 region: CASSTRGISYNEQFF. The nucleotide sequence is TGTGCCAGTAGTACCAGGGGGATCTCCTACAATGAGCAGTTCTTC.